The 22 T cell receptor beta chains given below trace back to one sample, sequenced in a study of T cell repertoires in cytomegalovirus infection. Each CDR3 protein is one row after TCRdb ran MiXCR on the reads. The table shows around 770,000 distinct CDR3 sequences, with roughly 28% occurring only once. Antigens for these TCRs are unknown. This specimen was cultured CD8+ T cells from PBMCs, taken from culture after CMV antigen stimulation. The source of these receptors is a human donor in good health (CMV status not recorded). Some clones in this sample may be carry-over from other donors' samples.

The chain joins TRBV27 to TRBJ2-4; D remains ambiguous. This CDR3 spans 14 amino acids. CDR1 is MNHEY, CDR2 SMNVEV, per germline (reference sequence). V was shortened by 2 bases and J by 4 bases, with 9 bases between the two germline ends. CDR3 sequence (DNA): TGTGCCAGCAGTTTAACCCCGGCGAAAAACATTCAGTACTTC. Translated: CASSLTPAKNIQYF.

The chain joins TRBV11-2 to TRBJ2-5; 12 bases align to TRBD2. The germline V gene encodes CDR1 SGHAT and CDR2 FQNNGV. With V trimmed by 4 bases and J by 5 bases, 8 bases remained unmatched. The CDR3 consists of 16 residues. CDR3 nucleotide sequence: TGTGCCAGCAGCTCCGCCCTGACTAGCGGGGGTGAGACCCAGTACTTC. This codes for CASSSALTSGGETQYF. The whole variable domain, remainder taken from reference TRBV11-2 and TRBJ2-5, is EAGVAQSPRYKIIEKRQSVAFWCNPISGHATLYWYQQILGQGPKLLIQFQNNGVVDDSQLPKDRFSAERLKGVDSTLKIQPAKLEDSAVYLCASSSALTSGGETQYFGPGTRLLVL.

The J gene is TRBJ1-1, the V gene TRBV5-6; tentatively, D is TRBD1 (5 bases). Germline CDR1 and CDR2: SGHDT and YYEEEE. Between the trimmed V and J ends, which lost 0 bases and 6 bases, there was a span of 12 bases. The length of the CDR3 is 14 residues. The CDR3 spells CASSLELWGAEAFF. The CDR3 DNA reads as TGTGCCAGCAGCTTGGAACTCTGGGGGGCTGAAGCTTTCTTT.

Comments on this clonotype: Here the CDR3 omits its conserved ending phenylalanine or tryptophan, so a read error is the likely source. The V call is TRBV7-2, the J call TRBJ1-2; 9 bases are shared with TRBD1. Unmatched junction bases numbered 16, after V lost 6 bases and J lost 2 bases. CDR1 SGHTA and CDR2 FQGNSA come from the germline V gene. The CDR3 is 18 amino acids. The chain's CDR3 is CASSTPRTGAQKNYGYTI. The DNA for the CDR3 is TGTGCCAGCAGTACCCCGAGGACAGGGGCCCAAAAGAACTATGGCTACACCATC.

There are a few counts of this clonotype. The rearrangement joins TRBV19 to TRBJ2-3, with D perhaps matching TRBD1 (5 bases). There are 12 residues in the CDR3. Germline V gene data show CDR1 as LNHDA and CDR2 as SQIVND (reference sequence). Trimming left V 7 bases short and J 5 bases short, with 10 bases between. The DNA for the CDR3 is TGTGCCAGTACAGGGTCGGTAGATACGCAGTATTTT. The encoded protein is CASTGSVDTQYF.

The V and J genes are TRBV11-1 and TRBJ2-7, with 7 bases lining up with TRBD1. The germline gives CDR1 SGHAT, CDR2 FQDESV (reference sequence). This CDR3 has 14 amino acids. The junction had 7 bases not matched to a gene; V was cut back by 6 bases and J by 2 bases. The CDR3 sequence is CASRQPGQTYEQYF. DNA of the CDR3: TGTGCCAGCAGGCAACCGGGACAGACCTACGAGCAGTACTTC. Full variable domain (remainder filled in from reference TRBV11-1 and TRBJ2-7): EAEVAQSPRYKITEKSQAVAFWCDPISGHATLYWYRQILGQGPELLVQFQDESVVDDSQLPKDRFSAERLKGVDSTLKIQPAELGDSAMYLCASRQPGQTYEQYFGPGTRLTVT.

The chain links TRBV4-1 to TRBJ1-1; D uncertain. Germline V gene sequence: CDR1 MGHRA, CDR2 YSYEKL. V dropped 7 bases and J dropped 5 bases, with 17 bases sitting between them. The CDR3 is 14 residues long. The DNA for the CDR3 is TGCGCCAGCACTTTCGGGTTCCCTGGGACTGAAGCTTTCTTT. Protein sequence: CASTFGFPGTEAFF.

The chain employs TRBV2 and TRBJ1-1, with D possibly matching TRBD1 (5 bases). The ends were cut back, 1 base at V and 7 bases at J, with 16 bases in the middle. Germline CDR1 reads SNHLY; CDR2 reads FYNNEI. The CDR3 runs to 15 residues. The CDR3 region is CASSEVKQANYEAFF. The CDR3 region has the DNA TGTGCCAGCAGTGAAGTTAAACAGGCGAACTATGAAGCTTTCTTT.

This chain connects TRBV14 to TRBJ1-2; TRBD1 agrees at 7 bases. This CDR3 is built from 15 residues. Per the germline V gene, CDR1 is SGHDN and CDR2 is FVKESK. J was trimmed by 5 bases and V by 3 bases; bases with no gene match: 9. CDR3 sequence (DNA): TGTGCCAGCAGCCACCCGACTCCAGGGGGTTATGGCTACACCTTC. Translation gives CASSHPTPGGYGYTF.

The V call is TRBV27, the J call TRBJ2-5; D is possibly TRBD1 (6 bases). V was shortened by 2 bases and J by 5 bases, with 12 bases between the two germline ends. CDR3 length: 14 amino acids. Germline V gene sequence: CDR1 MNHEY, CDR2 SMNVEV (reference sequence). This CDR3 reads CASSLGTFGETQYF. The DNA for the CDR3 is TGTGCCAGCAGTTTAGGGACATTCGGGGAGACCCAGTACTTC.

This clonotype occurred a few times. The chain recombines TRBV4-1 with TRBJ2-1; D is undetermined. The germline CDR1 and CDR2 sequences are MGHRA and YSYEKL. This CDR3 spans 15 amino acids. V was shortened by 4 bases and J by 3 bases, with 13 bases between the two germline ends. The CDR3 bases are TGCGCCAGCAGCCTATTTCTTGACGGCTACAATGAGCAGTTCTTC. This translates into CASSLFLDGYNEQFF.

The J gene is TRBJ2-7, the V gene TRBV19; 9 bases line up with TRBD1. This CDR3 has 14 amino acids. V lost 5 bases, J lost 7 bases, and 9 bases stayed unmatched. Germline V gene data show CDR1 as LNHDA and CDR2 as SQIVND (reference sequence). CDR3 loop: CASSPRTGVVEQYF. The CDR3 DNA reads TGTGCCAGTAGTCCGCGGACAGGGGTGGTAGAGCAGTACTTC. The variable domain in full, completed from reference TRBV19 and TRBJ2-7, reads DGGITQSPKYLFRKEGQNVTLSCEQNLNHDAMYWYRQDPGQGLRLIYYSQIVNDFQKGDIAEGYSVSREKKESFPLTVTSAQKNPTAFYLCASSPRTGVVEQYFGPGTRLTVT.

This clonotype has only a few counts. The chain uses TRBV10-1 and TRBJ1-1; 8 nucleotides line up with TRBD1. The germline V gene has CDR1 WNHNN and CDR2 SYGVQD (reference sequence). The CDR3 extends over 17 amino acids. J was trimmed by 0 bases and V by 0 bases; bases with no gene match: 6. The CDR3 loop reads CASSESPATGVNTEAFF. CDR3 coding DNA: TGCGCCAGCAGTGAGTCGCCGGCGACAGGGGTGAACACTGAAGCTTTCTTT.

The chain recombines TRBV27 with TRBJ1-5; 8 positions match TRBD1. Trimming took 8 bases from V and 6 from J; bases not matched to a gene: 3. This CDR3 is 12 amino acids long. The germline V gene encodes CDR1 MNHEY and CDR2 SMNVEV (reference sequence). CDR3 in amino acids: CASCDRGQPQHF. CDR3 nucleotides: TGTGCCAGCTGTGACAGGGGTCAGCCCCAGCATTTT.

This clonotype was observed a handful of times. The chain has TRBV28 and TRBJ1-5; 8 bases line up with TRBD1. The CDR3 has 14 residues. Germline CDR1 and CDR2: MDHEN and SYDVKM. V was pared by 1 base and J by 7 bases, with 3 bases of the junction left unmatched. CDR3 sequence reads: CASSLFQGAQPQHF. CDR3 nucleotide sequence: TGTGCCAGCAGTTTATTCCAGGGGGCACAGCCCCAGCATTTT.

This clonotype was found many times. The chain carries TRBV7-9 and TRBJ2-2; D unresolved. CDR3 length equals 14 residues. The germline gives CDR1 SEHNR, CDR2 FQNEAQ (reference sequence). Trimming left V 0 bases short and J 5 bases short, with 7 bases between. The DNA of the CDR3 is TGTGCCAGCAGCTTAGCGCAAAGGACCGGGGAGCTGTTTTTT. Its protein product is CASSLAQRTGELFF.

This clonotype has only a few counts. This chain uses TRBV19 with TRBJ1-1, with a weak D call TRBD1 (5 bases). The CDR3 contains 17 residues. Germline V CDR1 and CDR2: LNHDA, SQIVND (reference sequence). Trimming pared 3 bases from V and 1 base from J, leaving 18 bases between. CDR3 sequence reads: CASSIRQLHGRNTEAFF. In DNA, the CDR3 is TGTGCCAGTAGTATCAGACAGTTGCATGGTCGGAACACTGAAGCTTTCTTT.

The V and J genes are TRBV7-6 and TRBJ2-7; perhaps D is TRBD1 or TRBD2 (6 bases each). CDR1 is SGHVS, CDR2 FNYEAQ, per germline. The CDR3 covers 18 residues. The V end lost 1 base, the J end lost 0 bases, and 19 bases lay between the germline ends. The CDR3 loop reads CASSLVRGRDLSSYEQYF. Written as DNA, the CDR3 is TGTGCCAGCAGCTTAGTACGGGGGCGGGACTTAAGCTCCTACGAGCAGTACTTC.

The V and J genes are TRBV5-6 and TRBJ2-1; 7 nucleotides line up with TRBD1. Germline lookup yields CDR1 SGHDT and CDR2 YYEEEE. The CDR3 runs to 17 residues. V gave up 7 bases and J gave up 3 bases; unmatched junction bases: 16. CDR3 region: CASRMGQWLVGYNEQFF. CDR3 nucleotide sequence: TGTGCCAGCCGGATGGGACAGTGGTTGGTCGGCTACAATGAGCAGTTCTTC.

The chain employs TRBV7-9 and TRBJ1-1; D is perhaps TRBD1 (5 bases). Germline loops: CDR1 SEHNR, CDR2 FQNEAQ (reference sequence). Trimming removed 5 bases from V and 3 bases from J, with 13 bases in between. The CDR3 spans 14 residues. CDR3 sequence reads: CASSGSGTYTEAFF. In DNA form, the CDR3 reads TGTGCCAGCAGCGGGTCAGGGACGTACACTGAAGCTTTCTTT.

This clonotype was seen a few times. V gene TRBV11-3 combines with J gene TRBJ2-3, with D maybe TRBD1 (5 bases). V lost 3 bases and J lost 1, with 11 bases in between. CDR1 is SGHNT, CDR2 YENEEA, per germline. The CDR3 totals 15 residues. This chain's CDR3 is CASSLPGWGTDTQYF. The CDR3 nucleotides read TGTGCCAGCAGCTTGCCAGGGTGGGGCACAGATACGCAGTATTTT.

The rearrangement links TRBV11-3 to TRBJ2-2; 8 positions match TRBD1. Germline CDR1 SGHNT, CDR2 YENEEA. CDR3 size: 17 residues. V was pared by 5 bases and J by 1 base, with 9 bases of the junction left unmatched. Written as DNA, the CDR3 is TGTGCCAGCAGCCTTTTCAGGGGGCCGGTGAACACCGGGGAGCTGTTTTTT. This translates into CASSLFRGPVNTGELFF.